This T cell receptor (beta chain) was recovered during a study of breast tumors, draining lymph nodes, adjacent tissues. Study results and caveats: Tumor T cell lymph node origin was a supported hypothesis, not proven. Luminal-like breast cancer showed significantly higher tumor–nontumor repertoire similarity than basal-like. Tumor TCR diversity was below lymph nodes but above nontumor tissue. The data were judged consistent with most tumor T cells coming from lymph node and expanding in tumor.

This CDR3 is built from 15 residues. The V gene lost 4 bases and the J gene lost 5 bases, with 13 bases spanning the gap. CDR1 SGDLS and CDR2 YYNGEE come from the germline V gene. Samples came from axillary lymph nodes draining the breast cancer. This clonotype has ten or more counts. Its antigen is currently unknown. Via MiXCR, TCRdb re-called the multiplex PCR reads, giving one row per CDR3 protein. The sample carries about 230,000 distinct CDR3 sequences, 32% recorded once. The chain has TRBV9 and TRBJ1-6; no clear D gene. Material: axillary lymph node tissue. The origin of this receptor is a female donor with breast cancer. Some clones in this sample may be carry-over from other donors' samples. This CDR3 is CASSLSPRDNSPLHF. As DNA, the CDR3 is TGTGCCAGCAGCTTGTCCCCGAGGGATAATTCACCCCTCCACTTT.